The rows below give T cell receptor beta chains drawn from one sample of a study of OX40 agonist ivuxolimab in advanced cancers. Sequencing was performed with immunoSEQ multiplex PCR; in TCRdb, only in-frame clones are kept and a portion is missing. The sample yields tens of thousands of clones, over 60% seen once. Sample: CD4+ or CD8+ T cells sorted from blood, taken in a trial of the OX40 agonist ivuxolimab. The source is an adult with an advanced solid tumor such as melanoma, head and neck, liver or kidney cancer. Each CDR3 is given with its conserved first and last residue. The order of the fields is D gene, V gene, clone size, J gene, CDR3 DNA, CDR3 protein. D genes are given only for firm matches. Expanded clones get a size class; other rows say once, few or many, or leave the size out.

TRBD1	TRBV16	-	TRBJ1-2	TGTGCCAGCAGCCGGCAGGGGGCAACTGGAGGCTACACCTTC	CASSRQGATGGYTF
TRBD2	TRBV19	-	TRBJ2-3	TGTGCCACCCAAACACCTAGCGGGCGGGGAGATACGCAGTATTTT	CATQTPSGRGDTQYF
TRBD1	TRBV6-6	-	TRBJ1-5	TGTGCCAGCAGAACGGGACAGAGAGATCAGCCCCAGCATTTT	CASRTGQRDQPQHF
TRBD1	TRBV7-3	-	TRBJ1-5	TGTGCCAGCCGACCCCTACAGGGGGTAGAGCGGCAGCCCCAGCATTTT	CASRPLQGVERQPQHF
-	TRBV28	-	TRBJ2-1	TGTGCCAGCAGTTCGGTACAGTCCCATCTCCCGGAGCAGTTCTTC	CASSSVQSHLPEQFF
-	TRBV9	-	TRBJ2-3	TGTGCCAGCAGGGGGGGACGATCCACAGATACGCAGTATTTT	CASRGGRSTDTQYF
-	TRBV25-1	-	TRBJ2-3	TGTGCCAGCAGCTCGGGGGACCTTGCGCAGTATTTT	CASSSGDLAQYF
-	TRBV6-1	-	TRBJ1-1	TGTGCCAGCACCAAGGGTCACCCCGGGACTGAAGCTTTCTTT	CASTKGHPGTEAFF
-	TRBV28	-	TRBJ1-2	-	CASSSSQGIDYGYTF
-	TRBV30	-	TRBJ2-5	TGTGCCTGGAGTGAAGCCCTTTTCTTCGAGACCCAGTACTTC	CAWSEALFFETQYF
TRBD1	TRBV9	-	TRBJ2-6	TGTGCCAGCAGCCCTGGACAGGCTGGGGCCAACGTCCTGACTTTC	CASSPGQAGANVLTF
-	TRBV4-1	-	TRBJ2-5	TGCGCCAGCAGCCGGTCCGACAGGCTCCAAGAGACCCAGTACTTC	CASSRSDRLQETQYF
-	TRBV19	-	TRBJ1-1	TGTGCCAGTCTGAGGGACGAGTACACTGAAGCTTTCTTT	CASLRDEYTEAFF
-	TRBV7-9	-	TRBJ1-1	TGTGCCAGCAGCTTAGTTGGGGACACTGAAGCTTTCTTT	CASSLVGDTEAFF
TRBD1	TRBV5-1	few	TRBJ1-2	TGCGCCAGCAGCTTGGACGGACAGGGGGAGGGCTACACCTTC	CASSLDGQGEGYTF
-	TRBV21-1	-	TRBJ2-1	TGTGCCAGCAGCATCGGGACAGAAAACAATGAGCAGTTCTTC	CASSIGTENNEQFF
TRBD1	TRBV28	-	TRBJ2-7	TGTGCCAGCAGTGCCCTTTGGGACAGGGTCACAGTTGGCTACGAGCAGTACTTC	CASSALWDRVTVGYEQYF
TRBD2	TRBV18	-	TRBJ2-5	TGTGCCAGCTCACCACCGGGACTAGCTGGCGAGACCCAGTACTTC	CASSPPGLAGETQYF
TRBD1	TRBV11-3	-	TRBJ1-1	TGTGCCAGCAGCTTAGTGGAAGGGACAGGGGGAAACGAAGCTTTCTTT	CASSLVEGTGGNEAFF
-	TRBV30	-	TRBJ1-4	TGTGCCTGGAGTGCTCATCCCACAGGCCCCACAACTAATGAAAAACTGTTTTTT	CAWSAHPTGPTTNEKLFF
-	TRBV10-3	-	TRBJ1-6	TGTGCCATCAGTGAGAGCACCCCCCACTATAATTCACCCCTCCACTTT	CAISESTPHYNSPLHF
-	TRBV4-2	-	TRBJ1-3	TGTGCCAGCAGCCAAACGACCGACTCTGGAAACACCATATATTTT	CASSQTTDSGNTIYF
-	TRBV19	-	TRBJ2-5	TGTGCCAGTAGTATAGATCTTAGGCAGGGGAGGGAGACCCAGTACTTC	CASSIDLRQGRETQYF
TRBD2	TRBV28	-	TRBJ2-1	TGTGCCAGCATCCCTAGCGGGAGTGTCTCCTACAATGAGCAGTTCTTC	CASIPSGSVSYNEQFF
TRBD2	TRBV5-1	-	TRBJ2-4	TGCGCCAGCAGCACCGCGACTAGCGGGAGTTCAAACATTCAGTACTTC	CASSTATSGSSNIQYF
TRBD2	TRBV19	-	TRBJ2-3	TGTGCCAGTAGTCCTAGCGGGGGCACAGATACGCAGTATTTT	CASSPSGGTDTQYF
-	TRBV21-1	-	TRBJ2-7	TGTGCCAGCAGCAAAGTTCCGGGGGCGAACTTC	CASSKVPGANF
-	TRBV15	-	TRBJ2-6	TGTGCCACCAGCACGACCCAGGGGGGTGGGGCCAACGTCCTGACTTTC	CATSTTQGGGANVLTF
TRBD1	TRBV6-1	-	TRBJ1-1	TGTGCCAGCAGTGGGGACAGGGGGCTTGTCTCGAACACTGAAGCTTTCTTT	CASSGDRGLVSNTEAFF
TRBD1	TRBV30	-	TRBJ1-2	TGTGCCTGGACGGGAGGGGGCTATGGGAACACCTTC	CAWTGGGYGNTF
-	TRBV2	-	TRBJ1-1	TGTGCCAGCAGTCCCCTCAGAGGGGACACTGAAGCTTTCTTT	CASSPLRGDTEAFF
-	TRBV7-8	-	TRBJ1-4	TGTGCCAGCAGCCTGGCTTCCGGGGGGGCGCTTAATGAAAAACTGTTTTTT	CASSLASGGALNEKLFF
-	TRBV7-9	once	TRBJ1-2	TGTGCCAGCAGCTTAACCGTGGCAGGACTAAACTATGGCTACACCTTC	CASSLTVAGLNYGYTF
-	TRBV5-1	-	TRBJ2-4	TGCGCCAGCAGCACGATTTATCGAGGAGCCAAAAACATTCAGTACTTC	CASSTIYRGAKNIQYF
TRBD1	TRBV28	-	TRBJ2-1	TGTGCCAGCAGTTTCCGGGACAGGGAAATAAATGAGCAGTTCTTC	CASSFRDREINEQFF
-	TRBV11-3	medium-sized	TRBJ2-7	TGTGCCAGCAGCTTACGGGGGGCGACCTACGAGCAGTACTTC	CASSLRGATYEQYF